This T cell receptor (beta chain) was obtained from a study of T cells in Graves' hyperthyroidism and ophthalmopathy. About the research overall: Blood from the periphery was taken at initial diagnosis, before any treatment.

RNA transcripts served as the template for amplifying TCR beta CDR3 regions. An initial round of RT-PCR targeting the TCR CDR3 relied on the HTBI primer set. TCRdb called the multiplex PCR reads again in MiXCR, with one record for every CDR3 protein. The data show about 370,000 distinct CDR3 sequences, with roughly 15% seen just once and roughly 19% held by the top ten. V lost 6 bases and J lost 4, with 21 bases in between. The CDR3 covers 16 residues. Germline assignment: CDR1 MNHEY and CDR2 SMNVEV (reference sequence). The study based diagnoses on clinical symptoms, serum thyroxine and TRAb, thyroid ultrasound and orbital computed tomography. Fresh peripheral blood, approximately 10 ml, was the source of the PBMCs. Study-level results: The model forecast ophthalmopathy, anticipating it by a median around 6.9 months before onset.

Remarks on this clonotype: Its matching antigen is unknown.

This chain uses TRBV27 with TRBJ2-5; D is perhaps TRBD1 (5 bases). The source is a woman aged 55-70 years with Graves' ophthalmopathy. Sample: blood. The CDR3 sequence is CASSSLSGRSIETQYF. The CDR3 coding sequence is TGTGCCAGCAGCTCACTATCAGGGCGGAGTATAGAGACCCAGTACTTC.